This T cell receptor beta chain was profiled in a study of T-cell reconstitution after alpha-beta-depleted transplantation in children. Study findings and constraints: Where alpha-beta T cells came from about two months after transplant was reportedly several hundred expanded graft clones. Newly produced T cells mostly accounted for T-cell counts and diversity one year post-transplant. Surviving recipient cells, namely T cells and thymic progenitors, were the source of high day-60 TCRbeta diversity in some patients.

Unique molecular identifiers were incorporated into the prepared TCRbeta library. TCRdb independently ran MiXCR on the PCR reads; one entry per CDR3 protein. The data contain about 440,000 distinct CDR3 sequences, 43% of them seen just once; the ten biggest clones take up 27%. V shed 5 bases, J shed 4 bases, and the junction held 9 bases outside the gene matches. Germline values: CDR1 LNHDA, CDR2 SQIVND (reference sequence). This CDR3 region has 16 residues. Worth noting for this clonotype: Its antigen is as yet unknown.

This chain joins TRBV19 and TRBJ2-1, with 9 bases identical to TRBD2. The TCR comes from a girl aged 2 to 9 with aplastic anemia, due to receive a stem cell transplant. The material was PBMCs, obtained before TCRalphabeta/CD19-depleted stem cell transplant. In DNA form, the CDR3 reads TGTGCCAGTAGTTCCCTAGCGGGACCTGGATACAATGAGCAGTTCTTC. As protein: CASSSLAGPGYNEQFF.